These 17 T cell receptor beta chains were all obtained from the same sample, sequenced in a study of blood T cell repertoires in COVID-19. Measured with immunoSEQ multiplex PCR; TCRdb has only the in-frame clones, and not every one. The repertoire holds 200,000 to 250,000 clones, with about 86% as singletons. Sequenced sample: peripheral blood. The receptors come from a woman under 40 who had recovered from COVID-19.

This chain links TRBV25-1 with TRBJ2-1; 11 bases are shared with TRBD2. J lost 9 bases, V lost 6 bases, and 10 bases had no gene match. The length of the CDR3 is 15 residues. Germline V gene data show CDR1 as MGHDK and CDR2 as SYGVNS. The CDR3 DNA sequence: TGTGCCAGCAGCCCTAGTAGCGGGGGGGCAAGTGAGCAGTTCTTC. Its protein is CASSPSSGGASEQFF.

This clone occurred a few times. The chain recombines TRBV5-6 with TRBJ1-2; 10 bases map to TRBD1. The CDR3 extends over 18 amino acids. The V segment lost 0 bases and the J segment 5 bases; nucleotides outside the gene matches: 13. CDR1 is SGHDT and CDR2 is YYEEEE in the germline V gene. For the CDR3, the DNA is TGTGCCAGCAGCTTGGACCCCCGGACAGGGGGTCTGGGGTATGGCTACACCTTC. Protein sequence: CASSLDPRTGGLGYGYTF.

The genes are TRBV5-1 and TRBJ2-5, with 13 bases that match TRBD2. The CDR3 spans 17 residues. CDR1 is SGHRS and CDR2 is YFSETQ in the germline V gene. V shed 4 bases, J shed 2 bases, and the junction held 8 bases outside the gene matches. This chain's CDR3 is CASSPGLAGRKQETQYF. The CDR3 DNA follows: TGCGCCAGCAGCCCGGGACTAGCGGGGAGAAAGCAAGAGACCCAGTACTTC. The whole variable domain, remainder taken from reference TRBV5-1 and TRBJ2-5, is KAGVTQTPRYLIKTRGQQVTLSCSPISGHRSVSWYQQTPGQGLQFLFEYFSETQRNKGNFPGRFSGRQFSNSRSEMNVSTLELGDSALYLCASSPGLAGRKQETQYFGPGTRLLVL.

In this sample, this clone turned up a few times. The J gene is TRBJ1-2, the V gene TRBV27, with 8 bases identical to TRBD1. The CDR3 has 16 residues. V lost 4 bases to trimming and J lost 5 bases; unmatched junction nucleotides: 12. Germline-derived CDR1 and CDR2 are MNHEY and SMNVEV (reference sequence). In DNA, the CDR3 is TGTGCCAGCAGTTCGAGTCGACAGGGGAGAGCATATGGCTACACCTTC. Translated: CASSSSRQGRAYGYTF.

Concerning this clone: A much bigger clone sits one base away, suggesting this may be a read error. The rearrangement uses TRBV5-1 and TRBJ1-2; D may be TRBD1 (5 bases). Germline V gene lookup returns CDR1 SGHRS and CDR2 YFSETQ. This CDR3 region has 13 residues. The V end lost 0 bases, the J end lost 3 bases, and 6 bases lay between the germline ends. The CDR3 nucleotides are TGCGCCAGCAGCTTGGAAGGGGACTATGGCTACACCTTC. It specifies CASSLEGDYGYTF.

The V call is TRBV6-2 or TRBV6-3, the J call TRBJ2-7, with D possibly being TRBD1 (6 bases). Germline V gene sequence: CDR1 MNHEY, CDR2 SVGEGT. This CDR3 is 14 amino acids long. V was shortened by 3 bases and J by 0 bases, with 9 bases between the two germline ends. The CDR3: CASSYSDSSYEQYF. In DNA form, the CDR3 reads TGTGCCAGCAGTTATTCGGACAGCTCCTACGAGCAGTACTTC.

The chain employs TRBV7-6 and TRBJ2-1, with 12 bases aligning to TRBD1. Per germline, CDR1 SGHVS and CDR2 FNYEAQ. The CDR3 has 22 residues. The J segment lost 4 bases and the V segment lost 8 bases, leaving 27 bases of the junction unmatched. This chain's CDR3 is CASQPGTGGAGFLTGVYNEQFF. As DNA, the CDR3 is TGTGCCAGCCAGCCGGGGACAGGGGGCGCAGGGTTCCTTACGGGGGTTTACAATGAGCAGTTCTTC.

The gene calls are TRBV7-2 and TRBJ1-4; D might be TRBD1 (5 bases). The CDR3 covers 12 residues. Germline CDR1 and CDR2: SGHTA and FQGNSA. The V end was cut by 3 bases, the J end by 10 bases, with 9 bases between. The CDR3 reads CASSFPGGKLFF. CDR3 in DNA: TGTGCCAGCAGCTTTCCCGGGGGAAAACTGTTTTTT.

This clone has just one count. In DNA form, the CDR3 reads TGTGCCAGCAGCTTAGATTGGGGCGAGAACACCGGGGAGCTGTTTTTT. It specifies CASSLDWGENTGELFF. J is TRBJ2-2 and V is TRBV13, with D maybe TRBD1 (5 bases). The CDR3 runs to 16 residues. The V and J ends lost 1 base and 1 base respectively, with 10 bases between them. Germline CDR1 and CDR2: PRHDT and FYEKMQ (reference sequence). Drawing the rest from reference TRBV13 and TRBJ2-2, the complete variable domain is AAGVIQSPRHLIKEKRETATLKCYPIPRHDTVYWYQQGPGQDPQFLISFYEKMQSDKGSIPDRFSAQQFSDYHSELNMSSLELGDSALYFCASSLDWGENTGELFFGEGSRLTVL.

For the CDR3, the DNA is TGCGCCAGCAGCTTGGCCCAGGGTGAAGGCTACACCTTC. It specifies CASSLAQGEGYTF. The chain joins TRBV5-1 to TRBJ1-2; TRBD1 is a possible D gene (5 bases). Germline CDR1 reads SGHRS; CDR2 reads YFSETQ. This CDR3 is built from 13 residues. Trimming took off 0 bases at V and 8 bases at J, with 11 bases between the two ends. Using reference TRBV5-1 and TRBJ1-2 for the parts outside the CDR3, the full variable domain is KAGVTQTPRYLIKTRGQQVTLSCSPISGHRSVSWYQQTPGQGLQFLFEYFSETQRNKGNFPGRFSGRQFSNSRSEMNVSTLELGDSALYLCASSLAQGEGYTFGSGTRLTVV.

The chain uses TRBV12-3 or TRBV12-4 and TRBJ2-7, with a tentative D call TRBD1 (5 bases). The V and J ends lost 3 bases and 2 bases respectively, with 8 bases between them. This CDR3 comprises 13 residues. CDR3 amino acids: CASSFTGPYEQYF. Here the CDR3 DNA reads TGTGCCAGCAGTTTTACAGGCCCCTACGAGCAGTACTTC.

The chain recombines TRBV6-5 with TRBJ1-6; D perhaps matches TRBD1 (6 bases). The CDR3 is 14 residues long. In germline, CDR1 is MNHEY, CDR2 SVGAGI. V gave up 6 bases and J gave up 13 bases, with 19 bases separating them. The CDR3 sequence: CASREEQGLRPLHF. Here the CDR3 DNA reads TGTGCCAGCAGGGAGGAACAGGGTCTCCGCCCCCTCCACTTT.

The J gene is TRBJ1-2, the V gene TRBV19, with D unclear. Trimming removed 1 base from V and 1 base from J, with 10 bases in between. In germline, CDR1 is LNHDA, CDR2 SQIVND (reference sequence). This CDR3 is built from 15 residues. The CDR3 sequence is CASSIVGRNNYGYTF. In DNA form, the CDR3 reads TGTGCCAGTAGTATAGTGGGCAGAAATAACTATGGCTACACCTTC.

V and J are TRBV6-5 and TRBJ1-2; the D is unclear. The CDR3 extends over 12 amino acids. The ends were cut back, 2 bases at V and 6 bases at J, with 7 bases in the middle. CDR1 and CDR2 from the germline V gene are MNHEY and SVGAGI. The CDR3 nucleotides read TGTGCCAGCAGTTACGGGCCCAATGGCTACACCTTC. Protein: CASSYGPNGYTF.

This clone was seen only a few times. The chain couples TRBV7-9 to TRBJ1-2, with 10 bases that match TRBD1. This CDR3 comprises 13 residues. Trimming took 10 bases from V and 7 from J; bases not matched to a gene: 9. From germline, CDR1 is SEHNR and CDR2 FQNEAQ (reference sequence). The CDR3 protein is CATLLGTGVGYTF. The CDR3 DNA reads as TGTGCCACCCTTCTCGGGACAGGGGTTGGCTACACCTTC.

The genes are TRBV19 and TRBJ1-3; TRBD1 matches at 8 bases. The CDR3 sequence is 13 residues long. From germline, CDR1 is LNHDA and CDR2 SQIVND (reference sequence). The V gene end was trimmed by 8 bases and the J gene end by 2 bases; junction bases not matched to a gene: 2. The CDR3 bases are TGTGCCAGTCGACAGGGGCCTGGAAACACCATATATTTT. It translates to CASRQGPGNTIYF.

V gene TRBV7-9 combines with J gene TRBJ1-2; 8 positions match TRBD1. The CDR3 is made up of 15 amino acids. After removal of 2 bases from V and 4 bases from J, the junction contained 6 bases not matched to a gene. Germline loops: CDR1 SEHNR, CDR2 FQNEAQ (reference sequence). CDR3 sequence reads: CASSLQGTGGYGYTF. CDR3 nucleotides: TGTGCCAGCAGCTTACAGGGGACAGGCGGCTATGGCTACACCTTC.